A selection of T cell receptor beta chains follows, all from one sample in a study of cytomegalovirus exposure and HLA in healthy donors. Using immunoSEQ multiplex PCR, the repertoire was profiled, and TCRdb retains in-frame clones only, with some absent. Its table lists fewer than 130,000 clones. Sequenced: PBMCs. These TCRs come from a man aged 45-60 years in good health and CMV-seronegative. The CDR3 runs from the conserved cysteine through the conserved F or W. A D gene is named only where the DNA matches it firmly.

j_gene: TRBJ2-3; v_gene: TRBV5-1; d_gene: TRBD2; CDR3aa: CASSLEGRGTTDTQYF; CDR3nt: TGCGCCAGCAGCTTGGAAGGGCGGGGGACCACAGATACGCAGTATTTT
j_gene: TRBJ1-1; v_gene: TRBV19; d_gene: TRBD1; CDR3aa: CASSIVPGGYTEAFF; CDR3nt: TGTGCCAGTAGTATAGTTCCAGGGGGGTACACTGAAGCTTTCTTT
j_gene: TRBJ2-5; v_gene: TRBV5-1; d_gene: TRBD1; CDR3aa: CASSPTPSGTDQYF; CDR3nt: TGCGCCAGCAGCCCGACCCCCTCCGGGACAGATCAGTACTTC
j_gene: TRBJ2-3; v_gene: TRBV4-3; d_gene: NA; CDR3aa: CASSQDASPGKSTDTQYF; CDR3nt: TGCGCCAGCAGCCAAGACGCGTCCCCAGGCAAAAGCACAGATACGCAGTATTTT
j_gene: TRBJ1-5; v_gene: TRBV6-1; d_gene: TRBD1; CDR3aa: CASRSGTAQPQHF; CDR3nt: TGTGCCAGCAGGTCCGGGACAGCTCAGCCCCAGCATTTT
j_gene: TRBJ2-7; v_gene: TRBV15; d_gene: NA; CDR3aa: CATSRDISYEQYF; CDR3nt: TGTGCCACCTCCCGGGACATCTCCTACGAGCAGTACTTC
j_gene: TRBJ2-2; v_gene: TRBV18; d_gene: TRBD2; CDR3aa: CASSPSSGSTGELFF; CDR3nt: TGTGCCAGCTCACCGTCTAGCGGGAGTACCGGGGAGCTGTTTTTT
j_gene: TRBJ2-2; v_gene: TRBV19; d_gene: TRBD1; CDR3aa: CASSVTGTGHTGELFF; CDR3nt: TGTGCCAGTAGCGTTACCGGGACAGGGCACACCGGGGAGCTGTTTTTT
j_gene: TRBJ2-1; v_gene: TRBV30; d_gene: TRBD2; CDR3aa: CAWRRREAQYNEQFF; CDR3nt: TGTGCCTGGAGGCGACGGGAGGCCCAATACAATGAGCAGTTCTTC
j_gene: TRBJ1-3; v_gene: TRBV12-5; d_gene: NA; CDR3aa: CASGLGLGAVGNTIYF; CDR3nt: TGTGCTAGTGGTTTGGGTTTGGGGGCAGTTGGAAACACCATATATTTT
j_gene: TRBJ1-2; v_gene: TRBV4-3; d_gene: TRBD1; CDR3aa: CASSRAGQGAHYGYTF; CDR3nt: TGCGCCAGCAGCCGGGCCGGACAGGGGGCACACTATGGCTACACCTTC
j_gene: TRBJ2-7; v_gene: TRBV11-3; d_gene: TRBD2; CDR3aa: CASSLQGLAGSSEQYF; CDR3nt: TGTGCCAGCAGCCTACAAGGACTAGCGGGGAGCAGCGAGCAGTACTTC
j_gene: TRBJ2-2; v_gene: TRBV7-2; d_gene: NA; CDR3aa: CASSTGQYTGELFF; CDR3nt: TGTGCCAGCAGCACAGGGCAGTACACCGGGGAGCTGTTTTTT
j_gene: TRBJ1-1; v_gene: TRBV7-9; d_gene: NA; CDR3aa: CASSFQTNTEAFF; CDR3nt: TGTGCCAGCAGCTTTCAGACAAACACTGAAGCTTTCTTT
j_gene: TRBJ2-7; v_gene: TRBV5-1; d_gene: TRBD2; CDR3aa: CASSLISGPYEQYF; CDR3nt: TGCGCCAGCAGCTTGATTAGCGGGCCCTACGAGCAGTACTTC
j_gene: TRBJ2-2; v_gene: TRBV5-1; d_gene: NA; CDR3aa: CASSSTLTVGIGELFF; CDR3nt: TGCGCCAGCAGCTCAACTTTGACAGTAGGGATCGGGGAGCTGTTTTTT
j_gene: TRBJ2-7; v_gene: TRBV7-2; d_gene: NA; CDR3aa: CASSSSLALNSYEQYF; CDR3nt: TGTGCCAGCAGCTCTTCACTAGCCCTAAACTCCTACGAGCAGTACTTC
j_gene: TRBJ1-1; v_gene: TRBV25-1; d_gene: NA; CDR3aa: CASSDPTRDTEAFF; CDR3nt: TGTGCCAGCAGTGATCCAACACGGGACACTGAAGCTTTCTTT
j_gene: TRBJ2-7; v_gene: TRBV7-9; d_gene: NA; CDR3aa: CASRGPGANEQYF; CDR3nt: TGTGCCAGCAGAGGGCCAGGGGCCAACGAGCAGTACTTC
j_gene: TRBJ2-3; v_gene: TRBV14; d_gene: NA; CDR3aa: CASSRVYAVPTDTQYF; CDR3nt: TGTGCCAGCAGCCGGGTTTATGCGGTACCCACAGATACGCAGTATTTT
j_gene: TRBJ2-7; v_gene: TRBV5-1; d_gene: TRBD1; CDR3aa: CASSWTGTGGGEQYF; CDR3nt: TGCGCCAGCAGCTGGACCGGGACAGGGGGAGGAGAGCAGTACTTC
j_gene: TRBJ1-2; v_gene: TRBV13; d_gene: TRBD1; CDR3aa: CASSLHPGQGNYGYTF; CDR3nt: TGTGCCAGCAGCTTACATCCGGGACAGGGGAACTATGGCTACACCTTC
j_gene: TRBJ1-2; v_gene: TRBV5-1; d_gene: TRBD1; CDR3aa: CASSLAGGHGYTF; CDR3nt: TGCGCCAGCAGCTTGGCAGGGGGCCATGGCTACACCTTC
j_gene: TRBJ2-7; v_gene: TRBV4-2; d_gene: NA; CDR3aa: CASSQTQTRSYEQYF; CDR3nt: TGTGCCAGCAGCCAAACACAGACCCGCTCCTACGAGCAGTACTTC
j_gene: TRBJ1-2; v_gene: TRBV7-2; d_gene: NA; CDR3aa: CASSNQGYGYTF; CDR3nt: TGTGCCAGCAGCAACCAGGGCTATGGCTACACCTTC
j_gene: TRBJ2-7; v_gene: TRBV30; d_gene: TRBD2; CDR3aa: CAWTGGTSGTEQYF; CDR3nt: TGTGCCTGGACTGGGGGGACTAGCGGGACCGAGCAGTACTTC